The source of this T cell receptor (beta chain) is a study of CD8+ T cells in alopecia areata. Treatment denoted: oral pan-JAK inhibitor, 5-10 mg twice daily. V was shortened by 3 bases and J by 3 bases, with 9 bases between the two germline ends. Per the germline V gene, CDR1 is MGHDK and CDR2 is SYGVNS. This CDR3 is 13 amino acids long. RNA was extracted and reverse transcribed into cDNA as the sequencing template. Data came from immunoSEQ multiplex PCR; TCRdb stores just in-frame clones and leaves some out. The sample contains fewer than 110,000 clones, 84% of which appear only once. This clonotype was obtained from a human donor with alopecia areata. Specimen: CD8+ T cells sorted from blood, collected at week 24, from a patient treated with tofacitinib. This chain joins TRBV25-1 and TRBJ2-7; D remains ambiguous. Here the CDR3 reads CASSDNGRYEQYF. For the CDR3, the DNA is TGTGCCAGCAGTGATAACGGGCGCTACGAGCAGTACTTC.